This T cell receptor beta chain derives from a study of cytomegalovirus exposure and HLA in healthy donors. Study overall: The early release's HLA-typed donors yielded some 85 million unique TCRs. Whole-study results and caveats: TCR sequences were mostly rare, though some public TCRs occurred in many donors. Follow-up analysis seemed to connect common viral pathogens with several of the most significant clusters identified.

CDR1 is MNHEY, CDR2 SVGAGI, per germline. Trimming left V 8 bases short and J 1 base short, with 13 bases between. This CDR3 is 14 amino acids long. PCR used 60 Vbeta primers and 13 Jbeta primers. Generated by immunoSEQ multiplex PCR, the TCRdb table keeps only in-frame clones and is missing some. The sample shows some 150,000 clones, roughly 80% of them seen only once. In the case of this clone: Its antigen is as yet unknown.

The material sequenced was PBMCs. This chain links TRBV6-5 with TRBJ2-3; D remains unclear. The receptor comes from a man aged 25 to 45 in good health and CMV-seropositive. In DNA, the CDR3 is TGTGCCAGCCGGCGTACGGCGGGCACAGATACGCAGTATTTT. Translated: CASRRTAGTDTQYF.